This T cell receptor (beta chain) is drawn from a study of T cell responses to AZD1222 COVID-19 vaccine. General study results and limits: Of spike-specific TCRs, nearly half reportedly target regions left unmutated in variants. The study found Spike-specific TCR breadth and depth rose after two AZD1222 doses.

Turning to this clone: Its antigen is as yet unknown.

CDR1 is SNHLY and CDR2 is FYNNEI in the germline V gene. Trimming took 3 bases from V and 6 from J, leaving 15 bases between them. This CDR3 has 14 residues. Profiling relied on immunoSEQ multiplex PCR, and the TCRdb table lists in-frame clones only, not all of them. Of about 70,000 clones in the sample, around 84% were seen once. The chain employs TRBV2 and TRBJ2-7, with no clear D. Here the sequenced sample was peripheral blood, taken on day 0 of AZD1222 vaccination. The receptor was isolated from an adult in good health. The CDR3 DNA reads TGTGCCAGCAGTGAGAGCCCCTCCCTAGGCGAGCAGTACTTC. Protein: CASSESPSLGEQYF.